The clone carrying this TCR beta chain has just a few counts. Sequencing libraries for TCR beta were prepared with iRepertoire HTBI primers and Arm-PCR of CDR3 regions. MiXCR, applied by TCRdb to the multiplex PCR reads, yields one record per CDR3 protein. This sample has 450,000 or so distinct CDR3 sequences, with less than 25% found just once. This sample was taken from a study of regulatory T cells in long-lasting Graves disease. The CDR3 runs to 15 residues. Germline loops: CDR1 MNHEY, CDR2 SVGEGT. The V and J ends lost 6 bases and 0 bases, in that order; junction bases with no gene match: 4. Time point in this sample: persistent/refractory GD, antithyroid drugs over 5 years with positive TRAb. PBMCs provided the RNA from which the TCR library was made. An endocrinology department in Xi'an, China, supplied the patients.

Specimen: peripheral blood mononuclear cells (PBMCs), collected when the disease was refractory, from a patient treated with antithyroid drugs. The rearrangement joins TRBV6-2 or TRBV6-3 to TRBJ2-1; 8 bases are a match to TRBD2. The source is a female donor with Graves disease. DNA of the CDR3: TGTGCCAGCAGATTAGCGGGATTCTCCTACAATGAGCAGTTCTTC. It is translated as CASRLAGFSYNEQFF.